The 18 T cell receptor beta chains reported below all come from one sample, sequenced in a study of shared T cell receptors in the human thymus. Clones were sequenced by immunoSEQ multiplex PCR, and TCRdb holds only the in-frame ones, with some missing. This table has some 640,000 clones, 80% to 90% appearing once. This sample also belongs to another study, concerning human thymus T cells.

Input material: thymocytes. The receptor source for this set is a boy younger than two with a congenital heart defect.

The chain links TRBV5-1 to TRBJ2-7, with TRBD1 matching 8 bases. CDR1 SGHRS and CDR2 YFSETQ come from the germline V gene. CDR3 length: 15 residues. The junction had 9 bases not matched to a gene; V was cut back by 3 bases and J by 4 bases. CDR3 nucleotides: TGCGCCAGCAGCTCCTTGACAGGGGAAGCTTACGAGCAGTACTTC. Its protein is CASSSLTGEAYEQYF.

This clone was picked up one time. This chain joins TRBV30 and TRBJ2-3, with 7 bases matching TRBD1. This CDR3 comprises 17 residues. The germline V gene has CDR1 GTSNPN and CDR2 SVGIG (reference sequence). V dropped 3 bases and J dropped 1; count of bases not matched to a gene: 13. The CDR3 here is CAWRARRTGPRTDTQYF. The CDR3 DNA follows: TGTGCCTGGAGGGCCAGACGGACAGGCCCACGCACAGATACGCAGTATTTT.

The CDR3 sequence: CATQKNTGELFF. For the CDR3, the DNA is TGTGCCACCCAGAAAAACACCGGGGAGCTGTTTTTT. The chain employs TRBV28 and TRBJ2-2, with D unresolved. The CDR3 sequence is 12 residues long. Germline CDR1 and CDR2: MDHEN and SYDVKM. V was clipped by 10 bases and J by 2 bases, with 8 bases between them.

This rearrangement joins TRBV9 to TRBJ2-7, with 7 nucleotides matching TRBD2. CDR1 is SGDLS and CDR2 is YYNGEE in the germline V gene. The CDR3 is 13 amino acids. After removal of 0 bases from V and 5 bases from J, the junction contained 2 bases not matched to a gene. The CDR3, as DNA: TGTGCCAGCAGCGTAGGGCTAGCGGACGAGCAGTACTTC. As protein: CASSVGLADEQYF.

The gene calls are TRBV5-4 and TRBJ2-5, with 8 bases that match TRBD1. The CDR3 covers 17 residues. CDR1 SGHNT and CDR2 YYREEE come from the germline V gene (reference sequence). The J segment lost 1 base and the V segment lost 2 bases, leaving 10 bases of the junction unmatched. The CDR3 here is CASSFRTGCWSQETQYF. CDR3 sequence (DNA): TGTGCCAGCAGCTTTAGGACAGGGTGTTGGTCCCAAGAGACCCAGTACTTC.

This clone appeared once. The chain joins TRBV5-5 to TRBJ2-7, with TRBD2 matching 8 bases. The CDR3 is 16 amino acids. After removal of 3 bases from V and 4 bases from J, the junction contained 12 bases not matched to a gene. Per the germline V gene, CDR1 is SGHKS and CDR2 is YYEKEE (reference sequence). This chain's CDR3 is CASSSGGEALAYEQYF. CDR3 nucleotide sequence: TGTGCCAGCAGCTCCGGGGGGGAAGCCCTGGCTTACGAGCAGTACTTC. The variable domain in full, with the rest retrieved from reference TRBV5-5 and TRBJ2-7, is DAGVTQSPTHLIKTRGQQVTLRCSPISGHKSVSWYQQVLGQGPQFIFQYYEKEERGRGNFPDRFSARQFPNYSSELNVNALLLGDSALYLCASSSGGEALAYEQYFGPGTRLTVT.

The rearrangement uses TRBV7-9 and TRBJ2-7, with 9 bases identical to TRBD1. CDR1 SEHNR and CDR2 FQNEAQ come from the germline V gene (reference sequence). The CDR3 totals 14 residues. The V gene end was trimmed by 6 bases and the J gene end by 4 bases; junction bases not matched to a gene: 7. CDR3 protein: CASSSGTGSYEQYF. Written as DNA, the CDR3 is TGTGCCAGCAGTTCCGGGACAGGGTCATACGAGCAGTACTTC.

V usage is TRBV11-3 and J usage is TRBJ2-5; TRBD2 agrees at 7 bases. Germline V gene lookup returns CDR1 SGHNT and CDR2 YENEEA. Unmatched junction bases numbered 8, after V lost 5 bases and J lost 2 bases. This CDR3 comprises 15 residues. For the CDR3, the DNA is TGTGCCAGCAGCAACCGGGCCGGGGGGCAAGAGACCCAGTACTTC. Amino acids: CASSNRAGGQETQYF.

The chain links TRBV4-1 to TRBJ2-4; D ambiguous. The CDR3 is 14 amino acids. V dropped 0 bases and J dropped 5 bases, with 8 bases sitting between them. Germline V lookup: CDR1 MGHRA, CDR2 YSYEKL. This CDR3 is CASSQDLRENIQYF. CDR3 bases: TGCGCCAGCAGCCAAGATCTACGGGAAAACATTCAGTACTTC.

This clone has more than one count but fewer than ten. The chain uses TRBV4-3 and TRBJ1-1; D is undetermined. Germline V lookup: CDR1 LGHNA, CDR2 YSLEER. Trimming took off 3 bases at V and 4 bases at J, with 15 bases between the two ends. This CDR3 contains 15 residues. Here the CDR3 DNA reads TGCGCCAGCAGCCAGAAAAACGGGTACGGCACTGAAGCTTTCTTT. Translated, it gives CASSQKNGYGTEAFF.

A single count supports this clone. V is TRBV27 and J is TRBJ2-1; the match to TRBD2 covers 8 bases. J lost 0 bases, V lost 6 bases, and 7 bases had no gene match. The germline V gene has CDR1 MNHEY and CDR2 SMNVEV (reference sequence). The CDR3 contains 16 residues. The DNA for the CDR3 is TGTGCCAGCAGCCCACTAGCGGCCAGCTCCTACAATGAGCAGTTCTTC. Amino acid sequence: CASSPLAASSYNEQFF.

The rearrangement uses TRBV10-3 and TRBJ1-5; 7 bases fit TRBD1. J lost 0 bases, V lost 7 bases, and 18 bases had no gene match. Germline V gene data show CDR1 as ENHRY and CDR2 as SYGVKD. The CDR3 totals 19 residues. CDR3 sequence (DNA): TGTGCCATCACTGAAACCGGGACAGAAACTTCCTTTAGCAATCAGCCCCAGCATTTT. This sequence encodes CAITETGTETSFSNQPQHF.

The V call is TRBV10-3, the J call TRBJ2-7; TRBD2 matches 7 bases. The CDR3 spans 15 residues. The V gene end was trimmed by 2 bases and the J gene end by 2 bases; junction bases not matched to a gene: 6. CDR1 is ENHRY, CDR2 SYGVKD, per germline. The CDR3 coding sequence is TGTGCCATCAGTGAGAGTCTAGCGGCAACCTACGAGCAGTACTTC. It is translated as CAISESLAATYEQYF.

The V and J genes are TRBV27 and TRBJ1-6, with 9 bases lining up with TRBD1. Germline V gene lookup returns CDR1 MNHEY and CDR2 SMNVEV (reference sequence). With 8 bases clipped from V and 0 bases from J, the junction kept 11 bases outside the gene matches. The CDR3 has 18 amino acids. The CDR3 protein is CASRSSGQGSSYNSPLHF. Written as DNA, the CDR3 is TGTGCCAGCCGGAGTTCGGGACAGGGAAGCTCCTATAATTCACCCCTCCACTTT.

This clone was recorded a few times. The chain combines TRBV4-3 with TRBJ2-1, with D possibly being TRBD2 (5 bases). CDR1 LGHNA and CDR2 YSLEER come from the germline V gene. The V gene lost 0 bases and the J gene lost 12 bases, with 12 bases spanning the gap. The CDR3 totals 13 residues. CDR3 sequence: CASSQDPHGRQFF. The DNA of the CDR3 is TGCGCCAGCAGCCAAGATCCCCATGGGAGGCAGTTCTTC.

The CDR3 nucleotides are TGTGCCAGTAGGTCGGGTGACAATGAGCAGTTCTTC. Amino acid sequence: CASRSGDNEQFF. The V call is TRBV19, the J call TRBJ2-1; D unresolved. Germline CDR1 LNHDA, CDR2 SQIVND (reference sequence). V was shortened by 6 bases and J by 5 bases, with 8 bases between the two germline ends. The CDR3 runs to 12 residues.

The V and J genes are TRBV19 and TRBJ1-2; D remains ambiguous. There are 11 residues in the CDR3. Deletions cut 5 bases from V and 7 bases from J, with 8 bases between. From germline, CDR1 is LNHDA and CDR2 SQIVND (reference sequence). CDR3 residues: CASSHSGGYTF. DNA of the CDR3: TGTGCCAGTAGTCACAGCGGTGGCTACACCTTC.

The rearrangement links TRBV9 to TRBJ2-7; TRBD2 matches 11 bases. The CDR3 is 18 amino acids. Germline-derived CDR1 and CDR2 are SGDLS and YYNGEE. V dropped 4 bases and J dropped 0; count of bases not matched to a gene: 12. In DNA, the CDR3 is TGTGCCAGCAGCCCCCAGAGACTAGCGGGACCCCTCTCCTACGAGCAGTACTTC. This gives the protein CASSPQRLAGPLSYEQYF. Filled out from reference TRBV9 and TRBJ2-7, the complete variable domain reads DSGVTQTPKHLITATGQRVTLRCSPRSGDLSVYWYQQSLDQGLQFLIQYYNGEERAKGNILERFSAQQFPDLHSELNLSSLELGDSALYFCASSPQRLAGPLSYEQYFGPGTRLTVT.